The 12 T cell receptor beta chains given below trace back to one sample, sequenced in a study of Tregs in tolerant kidney transplant recipients. The data were produced by immunoSEQ multiplex PCR, yet TCRdb's version contains in-frame clones alone and is incomplete. The repertoire holds about 15,000 clones, about half seen once, with 2.5% to 4% in the top ten. Recipient PBMCs carried a CFSE label and met irradiated graft donor PBMCs for over five days before FACS sorting. Their specific antigens are unknown. The input for sequencing was CD4+ T cells from blood cultured with allogeneic cells, taken before the transplant. These receptors were obtained from a human patient who received a combined kidney and bone marrow transplant.

The rearrangement joins TRBV7-9 to TRBJ2-3; 8 bases agree with TRBD2. After removal of 5 bases from V and 4 bases from J, the junction contained 11 bases not matched to a gene. Germline V CDR1 and CDR2: SEHNR, FQNEAQ (reference sequence). The CDR3 has 16 amino acids. CDR3 in DNA: TGTGCCAGCAGCCCTCCCTCGGGGGGGACCCCAGATACGCAGTATTTT. It is translated as CASSPPSGGTPDTQYF.

V usage is TRBV11-3 and J usage is TRBJ2-7; D ambiguous. The V gene lost 3 bases and the J gene lost 5 bases, with 8 bases spanning the gap. This CDR3 has 12 amino acids. Germline-derived CDR1 and CDR2 are SGHNT and YENEEA. The CDR3 region is CASSLRRDEQYF. In DNA, the CDR3 is TGTGCCAGCAGCTTGCGGAGAGACGAGCAGTACTTC.

The sample holds one count of this clone. The chain has TRBV7-2 and TRBJ1-1; 7 nucleotides agree with TRBD1. The CDR3 runs to 15 residues. The V gene end was trimmed by 4 bases and the J gene end by 1 base; junction bases not matched to a gene: 6. Germline lookup yields CDR1 SGHTA and CDR2 FQGNSA. CDR3 coding DNA: TGTGCCAGCAGCTCGGCGACAGGGAGGAACACTGAAGCTTTCTTT. Protein: CASSSATGRNTEAFF.

This rearrangement joins TRBV25-1 to TRBJ2-1; possibly TRBD1 for D (6 bases). CDR3 length: 14 residues. Trimming cost V 3 bases and J 7 bases, with 13 bases left between them. Germline CDR1 reads MGHDK; CDR2 reads SYGVNS. DNA of the CDR3: TGTGCCAGCAGTGACCTTGGTAGGGGGAATGAGCAGTTCTTC. Amino acid sequence: CASSDLGRGNEQFF.

The chain carries TRBV10-3 and TRBJ2-1; TRBD2 matches 11 bases. The germline CDR1 and CDR2 sequences are ENHRY and SYGVKD. J gave up 8 bases and V 7 bases, and 4 bases lay outside the gene matches. This CDR3 comprises 13 residues. The CDR3 region is CAINSGREDEQFF. DNA of the CDR3: TGTGCCATCAATAGCGGGAGGGAGGATGAGCAGTTCTTC.

A single count supports this clone. The chain employs TRBV29-1 and TRBJ2-3, with D perhaps matching TRBD2 (5 bases). This CDR3 has 14 amino acids. CDR1 and CDR2 (germline): SQVTM, ANQGSEA. Trimming cost V 1 base and J 1 base, with 9 bases left between them. This CDR3 is CSVEGGSGTDTQYF. CDR3 coding DNA: TGCAGCGTTGAAGGCGGGTCAGGCACAGATACGCAGTATTTT.

In its sample, this clone was seen a few times. The rearrangement links TRBV5-7 to TRBJ2-1; tentative D call: TRBD2 (5 bases). TRBV5-7 falls under the ORF class, with uncertain function. The CDR3 contains 14 residues. The ends were cut back, 0 bases at V and 5 bases at J, with 9 bases in the middle. The CDR3 DNA follows: TGTGCCAGCAGCTTGGAAGGGAGTCACAATGAGCAGTTCTTC. Its protein product is CASSLEGSHNEQFF.

The V call is TRBV7-3, the J call TRBJ2-7, with 10 bases fitting TRBD2. The CDR3 extends over 18 amino acids. Per the germline V gene, CDR1 is SGHTA and CDR2 is FQGTGA. The V gene end was trimmed by 0 bases and the J gene end by 3 bases; junction bases not matched to a gene: 11. The CDR3 DNA follows: TGTGCCAGCAGCTTAACGGGGACGAGCGGGAGGGCCCTCTACGAGCAGTACTTC. Translating it yields CASSLTGTSGRALYEQYF.

The V gene is TRBV5-1, the J gene TRBJ2-3; D is unresolved. With 0 bases removed from V and 0 bases from J, the gap between germline ends came to 8 bases. In germline, CDR1 is SGHRS, CDR2 YFSETQ. The CDR3 has 15 residues. The CDR3 loop reads CASSLGLFSTDTQYF. The DNA of the CDR3 is TGCGCCAGCAGCTTGGGACTTTTTAGCACAGATACGCAGTATTTT.

The CDR3 DNA is TGTGCCACCCAGGCTAGGGGCTTTCGATCCTTGTCACCCCTCCACTTT. Encoded protein: CATQARGFRSLSPLHF. V usage is TRBV28 and J usage is TRBJ1-6, with D tentatively TRBD1 (5 bases). V shed 10 bases and J shed 10 bases, with 26 bases lying between them. Germline V gives CDR1 MDHEN, CDR2 SYDVKM. The CDR3 spans 16 residues. Filled out from reference TRBV28 and TRBJ1-6, the complete variable domain reads DVKVTQSSRYLVKRTGEKVFLECVQDMDHENMFWYRQDPGLGLRLIYFSYDVKMKEKGDIPEGYSVSREKKERFSLILESASTNQTSMYLCATQARGFRSLSPLHFGNGTRLTVT.

This clone came up a few times. V gene TRBV28 combines with J gene TRBJ2-4, with a possible D match to TRBD2 (5 bases). Germline loops: CDR1 MDHEN, CDR2 SYDVKM. CDR3 length: 14 amino acids. Trimming stripped 4 bases from V and 5 bases from J, with 12 bases between. In DNA, the CDR3 is TGTGCCAGCAGTTCATATGGGCGGGAAAACATTCAGTACTTC. It yields the protein CASSSYGRENIQYF. Full variable domain (remainder filled in from reference TRBV28 and TRBJ2-4): DVKVTQSSRYLVKRTGEKVFLECVQDMDHENMFWYRQDPGLGLRLIYFSYDVKMKEKGDIPEGYSVSREKKERFSLILESASTNQTSMYLCASSSYGRENIQYFGAGTRLSVL.

The V and J genes are TRBV5-1 and TRBJ2-5, with TRBD2 as a possible D gene (5 bases). CDR3 length equals 15 residues. Germline V CDR1 and CDR2: SGHRS, YFSETQ. Trimming removed 4 bases at V and 5 bases at J, with 18 bases between. The CDR3 sequence: CASSRTYNGAETQYF. The CDR3 DNA reads as TGCGCCAGCAGCCGGACTTATAACGGAGCGGAGACCCAGTACTTC.